The rows below give T cell receptor beta chains drawn from one sample of a study of cytomegalovirus exposure and HLA in healthy donors. Profiled with immunoSEQ multiplex PCR; TCRdb holds only in-frame clones, not every one. This sample carries 95,000 to 100,000 clones, under 85% of them seen once, and the ten largest clones take 4.1%. Sequencing was performed on PBMCs. The receptors shown here come from a man between 35 and 55 years old in good health and CMV-seronegative. Both conserved end residues are part of each CDR3. The D gene is left open where the match is weak. Some rows mark clone size as missing; the rest say once, few, many or name a class of expanded clone.

cdr3_nt: TGCGCCAGCAGCTTGACAGGGGCGTTGAATGAAAAACTGTTTTTT
cdr3_aa: CASSLTGALNEKLFF
v_call: TRBV5-1
j_call: TRBJ1-4
d_call: TRBD1
clone_size: few

cdr3_nt: TGCGCCAGCAGTGATCTACTTAAACCGAGCGCTGAAGCTTTCTTT
cdr3_aa: CASSDLLKPSAEAFF
v_call: TRBV10-2
j_call: TRBJ1-1
d_call: .
clone_size: .

cdr3_nt: TGTGCCAGCAGTGATGGGACAGCCAGCTCCTACGAGCAGTACTTC
cdr3_aa: CASSDGTASSYEQYF
v_call: TRBV6-1
j_call: TRBJ2-7
d_call: TRBD1
clone_size: once

cdr3_nt: TGTGCCAGCAGTCTCCGGGACAGGGGACGCGCTGAAGCTTTCTTT
cdr3_aa: CASSLRDRGRAEAFF
v_call: TRBV28
j_call: TRBJ1-1
d_call: TRBD1
clone_size: .

cdr3_nt: TGCGCCAGCAGCTCGCTGAATTCGGGGGGCGACGGCTACACCTTC
cdr3_aa: CASSSLNSGGDGYTF
v_call: TRBV5-1
j_call: TRBJ1-2
d_call: .
clone_size: once

cdr3_nt: TGTGCCATCAGTCTAGCGGGGGGGCTCGAGACCCAGTACTTC
cdr3_aa: CAISLAGGLETQYF
v_call: TRBV10-3
j_call: TRBJ2-5
d_call: TRBD2
clone_size: .

cdr3_nt: TGTGCCAGCTCACCAAGACAGGGCGGGAACACTGAAGCTTTCTTT
cdr3_aa: CASSPRQGGNTEAFF
v_call: TRBV18
j_call: TRBJ1-1
d_call: TRBD1
clone_size: .

cdr3_nt: TGTGCCAGCAGCTTCCTCCGGGGGGGCACAGATACGCAGTATTTT
cdr3_aa: CASSFLRGGTDTQYF
v_call: TRBV7-3
j_call: TRBJ2-3
d_call: TRBD2
clone_size: once

cdr3_nt: TGTGCCAGCAGCCTCAGGGCCAGGGGAGATACGCAGTATTTT
cdr3_aa: CASSLRARGDTQYF
v_call: TRBV11-2
j_call: TRBJ2-3
d_call: .
clone_size: .

cdr3_nt: TGTGCCAGCAGCCTTGGACAGGACAGCTCCTACAATGAGCAGTTCTTC
cdr3_aa: CASSLGQDSSYNEQFF
v_call: TRBV7-2
j_call: TRBJ2-1
d_call: TRBD1
clone_size: .

cdr3_nt: TGTGCCAGCAGTTACGATGACACCTCTAATGAAAAACTGTTTTTT
cdr3_aa: CASSYDDTSNEKLFF
v_call: TRBV6-5
j_call: TRBJ1-4
d_call: .
clone_size: few

cdr3_nt: TGTGCCAGCAGCTTAGCGCTGGACAGAAGCACTGAAGCTTTCTTT
cdr3_aa: CASSLALDRSTEAFF
v_call: TRBV7-9
j_call: TRBJ1-1
d_call: .
clone_size: .

cdr3_nt: TGTGCCAGCAGCGCTCAGCTGGCGGGGGACTACACAGATACGCAGTATTTT
cdr3_aa: CASSAQLAGDYTDTQYF
v_call: TRBV13
j_call: TRBJ2-3
d_call: TRBD2
clone_size: .

cdr3_nt: TGTGCCAGCAGACCAGGACAGGCCGGAAACACCATATATTTT
cdr3_aa: CASRPGQAGNTIYF
v_call: TRBV14
j_call: TRBJ1-3
d_call: TRBD1
clone_size: .

cdr3_nt: TGTGCCAGCAGCTATCTGGCGGGGGGGGAGACCCAGTACTTC
cdr3_aa: CASSYLAGGETQYF
v_call: TRBV11-2
j_call: TRBJ2-5
d_call: TRBD2
clone_size: .

cdr3_nt: TGTGCCAGCAGCGAAGGGGGGGGGTCCTACGAGCAGTACTTC
cdr3_aa: CASSEGGGSYEQYF
v_call: TRBV7-7
j_call: TRBJ2-7
d_call: .
clone_size: .

cdr3_nt: TGTGCCAGCAAGATACGGGAACTCACTGAAGCTTTCTTT
cdr3_aa: CASKIRELTEAFF
v_call: TRBV6-5
j_call: TRBJ1-1
d_call: .
clone_size: .

cdr3_nt: TGTGCCAGCTCAAGGGACATCCCGGGGAACACTGAAGCTTTCTTT
cdr3_aa: CASSRDIPGNTEAFF
v_call: TRBV18
j_call: TRBJ1-1
d_call: .
clone_size: .

cdr3_nt: TGTGCCACCCTGGACAGGGACTACGAGCAGTACTTC
cdr3_aa: CATLDRDYEQYF
v_call: TRBV19
j_call: TRBJ2-7
d_call: TRBD1
clone_size: few

cdr3_nt: TGTGCCAGCAGTTCGGGCAGGGCTCAGCCCCAGCATTTT
cdr3_aa: CASSSGRAQPQHF
v_call: TRBV6-6
j_call: TRBJ1-5
d_call: .
clone_size: .

cdr3_nt: TGTGCCAGCAGTGAAGCATGGACAGAAAACTATGGCTACACCTTC
cdr3_aa: CASSEAWTENYGYTF
v_call: TRBV6-4
j_call: TRBJ1-2
d_call: .
clone_size: .

cdr3_nt: TGTGCCAGTAGTATTGTGCAGGGAAGCACAGATACGCAGTATTTT
cdr3_aa: CASSIVQGSTDTQYF
v_call: TRBV19
j_call: TRBJ2-3
d_call: .
clone_size: few

cdr3_nt: TGTGCCAGCTCACCACCGAACCGCGGTTCCTACGAGCAGTACTTC
cdr3_aa: CASSPPNRGSYEQYF
v_call: TRBV18
j_call: TRBJ2-7
d_call: .
clone_size: .

cdr3_nt: TGTGCCAGCAGCTTAGGGGGAGACCGCTACAATGAGCAGTTCTTC
cdr3_aa: CASSLGGDRYNEQFF
v_call: TRBV7-2
j_call: TRBJ2-1
d_call: .
clone_size: .

cdr3_nt: TGTGCCAGCAGCTTAATGGGTACAGTCGGTGAGCAGTTCTTC
cdr3_aa: CASSLMGTVGEQFF
v_call: TRBV7-3
j_call: TRBJ2-1
d_call: .
clone_size: few

cdr3_nt: TGTGCCAGCAGTAGTCTGATAGCGGGGGCCAACTCCTACGAGCAGTACTTC
cdr3_aa: CASSSLIAGANSYEQYF
v_call: TRBV28
j_call: TRBJ2-7
d_call: TRBD2
clone_size: .

cdr3_nt: TGTGCCAGCAGCGGGGACAGCGTCGGTGAAAAACTGTTTTTT
cdr3_aa: CASSGDSVGEKLFF
v_call: TRBV7-9
j_call: TRBJ1-4
d_call: TRBD1
clone_size: .

cdr3_nt: TGTGCCAGCAGTCAGGGGTCAGACTATGGCTACACCTTC
cdr3_aa: CASSQGSDYGYTF
v_call: TRBV6-1
j_call: TRBJ1-2
d_call: .
clone_size: once

cdr3_nt: TGTGCCAGTGGGGAGTTTAGCATGAACACTGAAGCTTTCTTT
cdr3_aa: CASGEFSMNTEAFF
v_call: TRBV6-1
j_call: TRBJ1-1
d_call: .
clone_size: .

cdr3_nt: TGTGCCAGCAGCGTTTTCGCGGCTAGCGGGGGGTCCGGGGAGCTGTTTTTT
cdr3_aa: CASSVFAASGGSGELFF
v_call: TRBV9
j_call: TRBJ2-2
d_call: TRBD2
clone_size: few

cdr3_nt: TGTGCCAGCAGTTGGTACGGGCAGGGTAACACCGGGGAGCTGTTTTTT
cdr3_aa: CASSWYGQGNTGELFF
v_call: TRBV28
j_call: TRBJ2-2
d_call: .
clone_size: few

cdr3_nt: TGTGCCAGCTCACTAGAGTCAAATCAGCCCCAGCATTTT
cdr3_aa: CASSLESNQPQHF
v_call: TRBV18
j_call: TRBJ1-5
d_call: .
clone_size: .